The next 26 T cell receptor beta chains were all read from a single sample in a study of patients and donors after allogeneic stem cell transplantation. TCRdb re-called the RT-PCR reads with MiXCR, one entry per CDR3 protein. The sample carries about 960,000 distinct CDR3 sequences, more than 15% recorded once. The sequencing input was blood, either unsorted or a sorted T cell fraction (not recorded which). These receptors were taken from a human donor who was either an allogeneic HSCT recipient or a stem cell or donor lymphocyte infusion donor (not recorded which). It is not recorded whose cells these are; they may come from a transplant donor.

CDR3 nucleotide sequence: TGTGCCAGCAGCTTGTTCACAGTGAACACCGGGGAGCTGTTTTTT. Amino acid sequence: CASSLFTVNTGELFF. The V call is TRBV7-9, the J call TRBJ2-2; D is ambiguous. Germline V CDR1 and CDR2: SEHNR, FQNEAQ (reference sequence). The CDR3 contains 15 residues. V gave up 3 bases and J gave up 1 base, with 9 bases separating them.

In its sample, this clonotype was seen a few times. The chain's CDR3 is CSTFNTEAFF. The CDR3, as DNA: TGCAGTACATTCAACACTGAAGCTTTCTTT. The J gene is TRBJ1-1, the V gene TRBV20-1; D is undetermined. Per germline, CDR1 DFQATT and CDR2 SNEGSKA (reference sequence). CDR3 length: 10 amino acids. V was clipped by 8 bases and J by 2 bases, with 6 bases between them.

This chain links TRBV6-5 with TRBJ1-1, with TRBD1 matching over 7 bases. This CDR3 is built from 15 residues. Losses at the gene ends were 2 bases for V and 6 bases for J; bases not matched to a gene: 9. The germline CDR1 and CDR2 sequences are MNHEY and SVGAGI. This CDR3 is CASSYRRDSAAEAFF. The CDR3 bases are TGTGCCAGCAGTTACCGCCGGGACAGTGCCGCTGAAGCTTTCTTT.

V gene TRBV12-3 or TRBV12-4 combines with J gene TRBJ1-2; D remains unclear. The CDR3 extends over 13 amino acids. V gave up 5 bases and J gave up 5 bases, with 12 bases separating them. The CDR3 spells CASSIVGSYGYTF. Here the CDR3 DNA reads TGTGCCAGCAGTATAGTAGGGAGTTATGGCTACACCTTC.

This sequence joins TRBV7-8 and TRBJ2-5; D unclear. Trimming removed 4 bases at V and 1 base at J, with 10 bases between. The germline V gene encodes CDR1 SGHVS and CDR2 FQNEAQ. This CDR3 has 14 residues. The CDR3 loop is CASSSRVGQETQYF. The DNA for the CDR3 is TGTGCCAGCAGCTCAAGGGTTGGCCAAGAGACCCAGTACTTC.

The V and J genes are TRBV24-1 and TRBJ2-1; 7 bases map to TRBD2. V gave up 5 bases and J gave up 7 bases; unmatched junction bases: 13. The germline V gene has CDR1 KGHDR and CDR2 SFDVKD. This CDR3 has 16 amino acids. CDR3 in amino acids: CATSALTSRLGNEQFF. CDR3 in DNA: TGTGCCACCAGTGCCCTGACTAGCCGGCTGGGGAATGAGCAGTTCTTC.

This clonotype came up a few times. J is TRBJ2-7 and V is TRBV4-1; D remains ambiguous. CDR1 and CDR2 from the germline V gene are MGHRA and YSYEKL. The CDR3 consists of 12 residues. Trimming pared 1 base from V and 5 bases from J, leaving 6 bases between. CDR3 sequence reads: CASSQVADEQYF. The CDR3 nucleotides are TGCGCCAGCAGCCAAGTGGCTGACGAGCAGTACTTC.

This clonotype was counted between two and nine times. The chain employs TRBV29-1 and TRBJ1-1, with TRBD1 matching 7 bases. Germline V lookup: CDR1 SQVTM, CDR2 ANQGSEA. The CDR3 is 11 amino acids. J lost 6 bases, V lost 6 bases, and 4 bases had no gene match. Here the CDR3 reads CSVSGQAEAFF. The CDR3 region has the DNA TGCAGCGTATCTGGACAGGCTGAAGCTTTCTTT.

This rearrangement joins TRBV4-1 to TRBJ1-2; 8 nucleotides match TRBD1. The CDR3 has 14 amino acids. V shed 3 bases and J 7 bases; nucleotides not matched to a gene: 7. The germline gives CDR1 MGHRA, CDR2 YSYEKL. The DNA of the CDR3 is TGCGCCAGCAGCCAGGACAGGGTCGGGGTTGGCTACACCTTC. The encoded protein is CASSQDRVGVGYTF.

The gene calls are TRBV5-4 and TRBJ2-7, with 7 bases lining up with TRBD1. Losses at the gene ends were 0 bases for V and 3 bases for J; bases not matched to a gene: 6. The CDR3 is made up of 15 amino acids. Germline V gene data show CDR1 as SGHNT and CDR2 as YYREEE (reference sequence). The CDR3 sequence is CASSLAPDRDYEQYF. CDR3 bases: TGTGCCAGCAGCTTGGCCCCCGACAGGGACTACGAGCAGTACTTC.

V is TRBV6-2 or TRBV6-3 and J is TRBJ2-7; 7 nucleotides align to TRBD1. The ends lost 6 bases at V and 7 bases at J; junction bases unmatched: 12. The CDR3 is made up of 14 amino acids. Germline V gene lookup returns CDR1 MNHEY and CDR2 SVGEGT. In DNA form, the CDR3 reads TGTGCCAGCAGACCTCACGACAGGGCGAGGGAGCAGTACTTC. Residues: CASRPHDRAREQYF.

The V gene is TRBV5-1, the J gene TRBJ2-2; D is possibly TRBD1 (7 bases). Germline lookup yields CDR1 SGHRS and CDR2 YFSETQ. The CDR3 runs to 15 residues. V lost 4 bases and J lost 7, with 17 bases in between. The CDR3 sequence is CASSLQGTGSGELFF. CDR3 nucleotide sequence: TGCGCCAGCAGCCTACAGGGGACTGGGAGCGGGGAGCTGTTTTTT.

This clonotype was recorded only once. The V and J genes are TRBV7-9 and TRBJ1-1; a possible D gene is TRBD1 (5 bases). Looked up from germline, CDR1 is SEHNR and CDR2 is FQNEAQ (reference sequence). The CDR3 is 16 amino acids. V lost 0 bases to trimming and J lost 7 bases, with 18 bases between them. The CDR3, as DNA: TGTGCCAGCAGCTTAGCGCGTGGGACTCCGGCTGGTGAAGCTTTCTTT. It specifies CASSLARGTPAGEAFF.

This clonotype was picked up a small number of times. V gene TRBV4-3 combines with J gene TRBJ1-2; 11 positions match TRBD1. The germline V gene encodes CDR1 LGHNA and CDR2 YSLEER. V lost 2 bases, J lost 4 bases, and 3 bases stayed unmatched. This CDR3 comprises 15 residues. CDR3 DNA: TGCGCCAGCAGCCAAATCGGGACAGGGGGCTATGGCTACACCTTC. Residues: CASSQIGTGGYGYTF.

There are a few counts of this clonotype. CDR3 sequence reads: CASSLRTHSTDTQYF. CDR3 DNA: TGTGCCAGCAGTTTGAGAACCCATAGCACAGATACGCAGTATTTT. The rearrangement links TRBV12-3 or TRBV12-4 to TRBJ2-3; no clear D. The V end was cut by 3 bases, the J end by 0 bases, with 10 bases between. The CDR3 runs to 15 residues.

This clonotype has just a few counts. The V gene is TRBV5-6, the J gene TRBJ1-3; D ambiguous. Germline V gene lookup returns CDR1 SGHDT and CDR2 YYEEEE. The CDR3 contains 15 residues. Trimming took off 1 base at V and 4 bases at J, with 12 bases between the two ends. This CDR3 is CASSLPDVLGNTIYF. The CDR3 region has the DNA TGTGCCAGCAGCTTGCCGGATGTACTGGGAAACACCATATATTTT.

This clonotype was counted between two and nine times. This chain links TRBV6-1 with TRBJ2-1; 14 bases line up with TRBD2. This CDR3 has 15 residues. The V gene's germline CDR1 is MNHNS and CDR2 SASEGT. J lost 7 bases, V lost 3 bases, and 2 bases had no gene match. CDR3 nucleotide sequence: TGTGCCAGCAGTGAGGGACTAGCGGGAGCTAATGAGCAGTTCTTC. Translation gives CASSEGLAGANEQFF.

The chain combines TRBV7-3 with TRBJ1-3, with 8 bases that match TRBD1. CDR3 length: 14 residues. With V trimmed by 10 bases and J by 8 bases, 13 bases remained unmatched. Germline loops: CDR1 SGHTA, CDR2 FQGTGA. The CDR3 region is CATRDRRLEDTIYF. CDR3 nucleotides: TGTGCCACCCGGGACAGGAGACTTGAGGACACCATATATTTT.

The gene calls are TRBV5-1 and TRBJ2-3; D unresolved. Germline V CDR1 and CDR2: SGHRS, YFSETQ. Trimming took off 0 bases at V and 0 bases at J, with 8 bases between the two ends. The CDR3 is made up of 15 amino acids. CDR3 sequence: CASSLVDGSTDTQYF. The CDR3 nucleotides are TGCGCCAGCAGCTTGGTTGACGGAAGCACAGATACGCAGTATTTT.

In this sample, this clonotype turned up a few times. This chain joins TRBV20-1 and TRBJ1-1; D might be TRBD1 (5 bases). The germline V and J ends were trimmed by 5 bases and 6 bases, with 19 bases remaining between them. The CDR3 contains 14 residues. The V gene's germline CDR1 is DFQATT and CDR2 SNEGSKA (reference sequence). DNA of the CDR3: TGCAGTGCTTACACGGAGCGCGGGGACGCTGAAGCTTTCTTT. Residues: CSAYTERGDAEAFF.

This clonotype was counted ten times or more. The chain carries TRBV24-1 and TRBJ2-3, with TRBD2 identical over 8 bases. The CDR3 is 17 amino acids. Germline values: CDR1 KGHDR, CDR2 SFDVKD. With 3 bases clipped from V and 2 bases from J, the junction kept 9 bases outside the gene matches. The CDR3 reads CATSDGGKGLVTDTQYF. The CDR3 DNA follows: TGTGCCACCAGTGATGGGGGAAAGGGACTAGTCACAGATACGCAGTATTTT.

This clonotype has a handful of counts. The chain uses TRBV7-2 and TRBJ2-7; perhaps D is TRBD1 or TRBD2 (5 bases each). The germline V gene has CDR1 SGHTA and CDR2 FQGNSA. The V gene lost 4 bases and the J gene lost 3 bases, with 13 bases spanning the gap. CDR3 length: 14 amino acids. The CDR3 coding sequence is TGTGCCAGCAGCTCGGGACCCCGGGTCTACGAGCAGTACTTC. It yields the protein CASSSGPRVYEQYF.

This sequence joins TRBV7-9 and TRBJ2-5; TRBD1 matches at 7 bases. This CDR3 is 16 amino acids long. Trimming took 5 bases from V and 3 from J; bases not matched to a gene: 12. Germline V CDR1 and CDR2: SEHNR, FQNEAQ (reference sequence). The CDR3 DNA reads as TGTGCCAGCAGCACACCAACCGGGACAGTAGAAGAGACCCAGTACTTC. It is translated as CASSTPTGTVEETQYF.

This clonotype has a handful of counts. The V call is TRBV10-3, the J call TRBJ1-2, with a weak D call TRBD1 (6 bases). This CDR3 contains 11 residues. The germline V gene has CDR1 ENHRY and CDR2 SYGVKD. The V end lost 10 bases, the J end lost 10 bases, and 16 bases lay between the germline ends. This chain's CDR3 is CATRDKNDYTF. The CDR3 DNA sequence: TGTGCCACCCGGGACAAAAACGACTACACCTTC.

This clonotype has more than one count but fewer than ten. The chain has TRBV12-3 or TRBV12-4 and TRBJ2-3, with 7 bases matching TRBD2. V was pared by 6 bases and J by 2 bases, with 14 bases of the junction left unmatched. The CDR3 sequence is 17 residues long. The CDR3: CASRLSGTTYLTDTQYF. CDR3 DNA: TGTGCCAGCAGACTATCCGGGACTACCTATCTCACAGATACGCAGTATTTT.

V usage is TRBV20-1 and J usage is TRBJ2-1; 9 positions agree with TRBD2. V gave up 6 bases and J gave up 6 bases; unmatched junction bases: 12. CDR3 size: 15 residues. CDR1 is DFQATT and CDR2 is SNEGSKA in the germline V gene (reference sequence). CDR3 amino acids: CSAASSGKLGNEQFF. For the CDR3, the DNA is TGCAGTGCCGCTTCTAGCGGGAAATTGGGCAATGAGCAGTTCTTC.